This T cell receptor (beta chain) was recovered during a study of CD8 T cells in acute hepatitis C reinfection (dated by TCRdb to about 2021). Describing the broader study: Both during acute infection and after viral clearance, the study profiled the TCRbeta repertoire of CD8+ T cells that were specific for the HCV NS3-1073 epitope. Paired acute and follow-up samples were contributed by four spontaneous resolvers.

Overall study outcomes, separate from this receptor: Few CDR3 sequences were shared with other epitopes, and differences in sequencing approaches may have limited exact matching. Because bulk sequencing covered only the TCRbeta chain, the alphabeta pairing of public clonotypes could not be determined. TRBV04 and TRBV06 gene families were preferentially used in all groups, and this usage was not explained by overrepresentation in the naive pool. About 13 public clonotypes were found regardless of outcome, and V04-02/J02-02 was used by one public clonotype. NS3-1073 specific cells were too rare to sort in chronically infected subjects, so no follow-up repertoires exist for those subjects. The NS3-1073 specific repertoires were highly diverse, and diversity did not differ significantly among acute resolver, follow-up resolver and acute chronic samples.

The CDR3 holds 14 amino acids from the cysteine to the phenylalanine. Only CDR3 DNA is held: 42 bases, read in frame from base 1. V is trimmed back by 2 bases and J by 1 base, and the junction contains 1 base that no gene match accounts for. From a lookup of the germline V gene (reference sequence), CDR1 and CDR2 are MNHEY and SMNVEV. The label giving this sample's time point can be read as: naive CD8 control sorted from an acute-time-point sample. Enrolled in the Montreal Hepatitis C Cohort (HEPCO) in Canada, the donors were people who inject drugs, and these donors were followed every 3 months. Acute primary HCV infection was defined as a positive HCV RNA or antibody test that came after a negative test within the prior 24 weeks. Surface staining used CD3, CD8 and CD45RO antibodies, with an aqua fixable dye to exclude dead cells. The cohort also included roughly six subjects who developed chronic infection, defined as HCV RNA positivity at 24 weeks. Once thawed from cryostorage, peripheral blood mononuclear cells underwent negative selection via the MACS CD8+ T cell Isolation Kit to obtain CD8+ T cells. Cells were sorted on a BD FACSAria II cell sorter.

Worth noting for this clone: Which antigen it targets is not known. There are no base qualities to consult, and no much larger clone falls within one base. This same CDR3 is encoded by further DNA sequences in the sample.

The FACS-sorted cells had their genomic DNA extracted, and the commercial immunoSEQ service was used to sequence the TCRbeta chains. Turning to the authors' computational methods: Repertoire data were analyzed with ImmunoSEQ Analyzer software v3.0 and R v3.5.1. Only productive rearrangements were analyzed, as sequences containing stop codons or out-of-frame rearrangements were removed. Simpson diversity, Shannon entropy, CDR3 length and nucleotide addition metrics were obtained from the sequencing provider. Clonotypes were categorized by frequency as dominant, sub-dominant, low or lowest abundance, and clonotypes below 0.1% were excluded from most analyses. A CDR3 amino acid clonotype was called public when found in at least two subjects at a cumulative frequency of at least 0.5%. TCRdb retrieved this table from immuneACCESS and kept in-frame rearrangements only. Not all clones are present; in checked studies, unresolved V genes account for under half, and no reason is known for the remainder. The DNA gave D and trimming, while V, J and clone size come from that table. In this sample the table shows about 38,000 clones, around nine tenths of which occur a single time. Together, the top ten hold 0.4% to 0.6% of the sample.

The sequence came from a young man with chronic hepatitis C. Sequenced material: naive CD8+ T cells from PBMCs. The meaning of the sample's cell subset or site label: sorted total naive CD45RO-negative CD8+ T cells. The V and J genes are TRBV27 and TRBJ1-1; the central 7 bases match TRBD1. The CDR3 is CASSLGTANTEAFF. The nucleotide sequence is TGTGCCAGCAGTTTAGGGACAGCGAACACTGAAGCTTTCTTT.